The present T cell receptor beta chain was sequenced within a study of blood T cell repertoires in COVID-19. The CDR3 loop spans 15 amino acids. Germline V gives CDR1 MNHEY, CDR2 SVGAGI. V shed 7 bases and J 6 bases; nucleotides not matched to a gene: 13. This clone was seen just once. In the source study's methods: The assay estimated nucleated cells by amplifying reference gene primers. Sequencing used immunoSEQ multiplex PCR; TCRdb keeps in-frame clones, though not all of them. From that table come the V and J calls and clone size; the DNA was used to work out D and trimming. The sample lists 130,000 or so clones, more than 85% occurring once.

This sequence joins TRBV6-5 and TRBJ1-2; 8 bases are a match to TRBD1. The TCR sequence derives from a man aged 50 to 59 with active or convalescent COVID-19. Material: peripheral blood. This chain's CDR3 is CASIKAPGGAHGYTF. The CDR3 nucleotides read TGTGCCAGCATAAAAGCTCCAGGGGGCGCACATGGCTACACCTTC.